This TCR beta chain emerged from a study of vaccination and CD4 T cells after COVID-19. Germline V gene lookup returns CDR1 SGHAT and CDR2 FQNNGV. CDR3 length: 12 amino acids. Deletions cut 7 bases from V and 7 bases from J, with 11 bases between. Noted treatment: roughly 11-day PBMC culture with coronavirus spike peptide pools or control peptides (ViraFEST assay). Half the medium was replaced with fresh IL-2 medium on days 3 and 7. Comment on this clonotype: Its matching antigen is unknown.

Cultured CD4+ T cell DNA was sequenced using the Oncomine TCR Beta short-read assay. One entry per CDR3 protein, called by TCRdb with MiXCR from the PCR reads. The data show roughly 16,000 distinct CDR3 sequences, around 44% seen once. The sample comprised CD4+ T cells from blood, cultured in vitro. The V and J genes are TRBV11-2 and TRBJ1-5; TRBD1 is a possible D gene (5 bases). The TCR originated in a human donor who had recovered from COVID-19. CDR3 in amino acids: CASTRAGQPQHF. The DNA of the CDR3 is TGTGCCAGCACCAGGGCAGGGCAGCCCCAGCATTTT.